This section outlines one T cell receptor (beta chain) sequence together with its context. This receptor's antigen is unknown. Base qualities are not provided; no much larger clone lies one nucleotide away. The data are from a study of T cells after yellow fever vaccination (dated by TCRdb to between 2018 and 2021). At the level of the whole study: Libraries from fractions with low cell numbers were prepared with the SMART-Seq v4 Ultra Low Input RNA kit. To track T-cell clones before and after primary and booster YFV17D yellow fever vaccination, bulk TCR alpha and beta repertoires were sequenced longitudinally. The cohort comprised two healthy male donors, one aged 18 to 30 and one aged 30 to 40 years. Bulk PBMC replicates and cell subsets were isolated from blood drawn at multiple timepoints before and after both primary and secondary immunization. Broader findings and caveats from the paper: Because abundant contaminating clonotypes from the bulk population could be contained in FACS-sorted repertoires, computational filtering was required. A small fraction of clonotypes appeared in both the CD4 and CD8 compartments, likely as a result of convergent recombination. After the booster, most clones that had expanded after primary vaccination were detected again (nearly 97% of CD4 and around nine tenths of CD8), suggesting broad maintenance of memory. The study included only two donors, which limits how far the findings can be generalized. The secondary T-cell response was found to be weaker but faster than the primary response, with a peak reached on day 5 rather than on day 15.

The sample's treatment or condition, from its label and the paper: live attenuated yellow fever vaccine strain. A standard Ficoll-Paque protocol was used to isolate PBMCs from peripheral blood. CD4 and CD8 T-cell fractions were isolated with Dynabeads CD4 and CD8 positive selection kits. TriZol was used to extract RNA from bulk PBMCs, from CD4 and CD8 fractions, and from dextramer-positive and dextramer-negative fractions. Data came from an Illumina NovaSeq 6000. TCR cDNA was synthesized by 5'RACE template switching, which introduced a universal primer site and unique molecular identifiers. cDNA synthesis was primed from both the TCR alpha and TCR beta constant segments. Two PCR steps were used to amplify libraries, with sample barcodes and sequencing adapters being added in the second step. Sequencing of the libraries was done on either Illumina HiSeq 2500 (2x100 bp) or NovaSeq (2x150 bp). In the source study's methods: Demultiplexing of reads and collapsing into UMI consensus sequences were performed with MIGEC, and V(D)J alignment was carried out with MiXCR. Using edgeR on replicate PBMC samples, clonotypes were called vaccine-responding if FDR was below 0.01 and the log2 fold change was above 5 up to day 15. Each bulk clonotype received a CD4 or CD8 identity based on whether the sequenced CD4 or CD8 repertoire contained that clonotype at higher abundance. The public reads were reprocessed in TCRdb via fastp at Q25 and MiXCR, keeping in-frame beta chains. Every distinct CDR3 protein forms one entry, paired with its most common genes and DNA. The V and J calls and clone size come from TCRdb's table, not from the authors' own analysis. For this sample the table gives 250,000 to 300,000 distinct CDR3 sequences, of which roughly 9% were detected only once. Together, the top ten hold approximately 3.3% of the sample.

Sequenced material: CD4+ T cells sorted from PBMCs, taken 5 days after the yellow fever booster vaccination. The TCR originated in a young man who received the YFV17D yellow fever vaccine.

The bases are TGTGCCACCAGTGATTCCGGGACGCAAGCTAACTATGGCTACACCTTC. Translated, this gives CATSDSGTQANYGYTF. This chain joins TRBV24-1 to TRBJ1-2, with a tentative D gene TRBD1 over 5 matching bases. Measured from the cysteine to the phenylalanine, the CDR3 is 16 residues long. Only the CDR3 DNA stays, 48 bases, in frame from base 1. Via the germline V gene, CDR1 is KGHDR and CDR2 SFDVKD. V gives up 2 bases and J gives up 0 bases, and the segment between their germline ends measures 12 bases.